This T cell receptor (beta chain) stems from a study of identical twins. Overall study findings and caveats: Twin sharing of out-of-frame TCR alpha was underestimated by models in monozygotic pairs. Conclusions leaned on cross-sectional statistical analysis and did not track the same donors over time.

Template switching added a universal primer site, and cDNA bore unique molecular identifiers. TCRdb processed the 5' RACE reads anew with MiXCR; each CDR3 protein has one entry. Among 420,000 or so distinct CDR3 sequences listed, about a fifth were seen once. This clonotype was found a few times. Its cognate antigen is unknown. The germline V gene encodes CDR1 MNHEY and CDR2 SVGEGT. This CDR3 comprises 13 residues. V lost 5 bases, J lost 3 bases, and 10 bases lay in between. Donors were all healthy Caucasians. The TCR comes from a man between 50 and 59 years old in good health. The V and J genes are TRBV6-2 or TRBV6-3 and TRBJ2-5; unclear D gene. The sample was naive T cells sorted from blood. In DNA, the CDR3 is TGTGCCAGCAGTCCCTTTCGGAAAGAGACCCAGTACTTC. It is translated as CASSPFRKETQYF.